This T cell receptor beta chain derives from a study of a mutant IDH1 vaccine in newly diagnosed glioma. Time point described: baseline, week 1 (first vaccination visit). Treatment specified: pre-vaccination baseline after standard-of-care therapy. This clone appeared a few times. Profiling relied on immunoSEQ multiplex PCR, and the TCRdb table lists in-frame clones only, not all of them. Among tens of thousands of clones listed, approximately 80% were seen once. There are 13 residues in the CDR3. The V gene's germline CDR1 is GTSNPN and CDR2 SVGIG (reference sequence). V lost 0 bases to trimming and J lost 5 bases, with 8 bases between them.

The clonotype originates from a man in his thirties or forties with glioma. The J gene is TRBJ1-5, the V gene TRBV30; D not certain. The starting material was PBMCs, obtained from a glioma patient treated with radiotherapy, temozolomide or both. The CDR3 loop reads CAWSVSGDQPQHF. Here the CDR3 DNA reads TGTGCCTGGAGTGTCTCTGGAGATCAGCCCCAGCATTTT. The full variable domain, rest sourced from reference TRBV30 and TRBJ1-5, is SQTIHQWPATLVQPVGSPLSLECTVEGTSNPNLYWYRQAAGRGLQLLFYSVGIGQISSEVPQNLSASRPQDRQFILSSKKLLLSDSGFYLCAWSVSGDQPQHFGDGTRLSIL.